The 23 T cell receptor beta chains below all came from one sample that was sequenced in a study of vaccination effects on CD4 cells after COVID-19. The assay was immunoSEQ multiplex PCR, and TCRdb's table has in-frame clones only and misses some. The table has some 68,000 clones, around three quarters seen once; the top ten hold roughly 4%. Viral peptide pools were used in the ViraFEST assay to expand antigen-specific CD4+ T cells, and sequencing came afterward. An approximately ten-day culture period preceded the isolation of CD4+ T cells. Vaccinated recipients, who were negative for nucleocapsid antibodies, had no history of SARS-CoV-2 infection. Their antigen targets remain unknown. The sequenced sample was CD4+ T cells from PBMCs cultured with HCoV-OC43 spike peptides, obtained before COVID-19 vaccination. The subset was: HCoV-OC43 spike overlapping peptide pool stimulation. The source is a human donor who received a COVID-19 vaccine.

The chain combines TRBV5-6 with TRBJ2-7, with D perhaps matching TRBD1 (6 bases). The CDR3 is 15 residues long. The V and J ends lost 0 bases and 2 bases respectively, with 12 bases between them. Germline V gene data show CDR1 as SGHDT and CDR2 as YYEEEE. This CDR3 reads CASSLVEQGAYEQYV. CDR3 coding DNA: TGTGCCAGCAGCTTGGTTGAACAGGGAGCCTACGAGCAGTACGTC.

V usage is TRBV19 and J usage is TRBJ2-3; TRBD1 is a possible D gene (5 bases). The CDR3 length is 15 residues. The V gene lost 6 bases and the J gene lost 1 base, with 14 bases spanning the gap. CDR1 is LNHDA, CDR2 SQIVND, per germline (reference sequence). The chain's CDR3 is CASRPTEKGTDTQYF. As DNA, the CDR3 is TGTGCCAGTAGACCGACAGAAAAAGGCACAGATACGCAGTATTTT.

This clone has a single count. The chain carries TRBV5-1 and TRBJ1-4, with 11 bases identical to TRBD1. CDR3 size: 16 residues. Per the germline V gene, CDR1 is SGHRS and CDR2 is YFSETQ. The trim removed 1 base at V and 7 bases at J, leaving 6 bases unmatched. CDR3 sequence: CASSLRTGGVGEKLFF. CDR3 coding DNA: TGCGCCAGCAGCTTGCGGACAGGGGGCGTGGGTGAAAAACTGTTTTTT.

This rearrangement joins TRBV6-1 to TRBJ1-5; TRBD1 aligns across 7 bases. Germline lookup yields CDR1 MNHNS and CDR2 SASEGT. The CDR3 runs 17 residues. The ends lost 5 bases at V and 0 bases at J; junction bases unmatched: 10. This chain's CDR3 is CASSKVVGTVSNQPQHF. As DNA, the CDR3 is TGTGCCAGCAGTAAAGTCGTTGGGACAGTTAGCAATCAGCCCCAGCATTTT.

The chain combines TRBV19 with TRBJ1-5; 8 nucleotides align to TRBD1. The CDR3 sequence is 15 residues long. From germline, CDR1 is LNHDA and CDR2 SQIVND (reference sequence). Trimming took 9 bases from V and 0 from J; bases not matched to a gene: 7. CDR3 residues: CASKDRAYSNQPQHF. In DNA form, the CDR3 reads TGTGCCAGCAAGGACAGGGCTTATAGCAATCAGCCCCAGCATTTT.

The chain couples TRBV3-1 (or the pseudogene TRBV3-2) to TRBJ1-1; D not certain. V lost 9 bases and J lost 7, with 15 bases in between. CDR1 LGHDT and CDR2 YNNKEL come from the germline V gene (reference sequence). The CDR3 runs to 12 residues. CDR3 amino acids: CASLSGLGEAFF. The CDR3 nucleotides are TGTGCCAGTTTGTCGGGCTTGGGTGAAGCTTTCTTT.

The chain combines TRBV28 with TRBJ1-6, with TRBD1 identical over 7 bases. V shed 8 bases, J shed 7 bases, and the junction held 5 bases outside the gene matches. The germline CDR1 and CDR2 sequences are MDHEN and SYDVKM. The CDR3 consists of 13 residues. The CDR3 bases are TGTGCCAGCCGCGAGACAGGGAATTCACCCCTCCACTTT. Amino acid sequence: CASRETGNSPLHF.

This sequence joins TRBV5-1 and TRBJ2-5, with D hard to call. From germline, CDR1 is SGHRS and CDR2 YFSETQ. The CDR3 sequence is 11 residues long. Deletions cut 0 bases from V and 6 bases from J, with 3 bases between. The CDR3 reads CASSLAQTQYF. The CDR3 nucleotides read TGCGCCAGCAGCTTGGCACAGACCCAGTACTTC.

The chain uses TRBV15 and TRBJ2-1; 8 bases align to TRBD1. CDR1 is LNHNV and CDR2 is YYDKDF in the germline V gene (reference sequence). This CDR3 has 14 residues. The V gene end was trimmed by 5 bases and the J gene end by 4 bases; junction bases not matched to a gene: 4. In DNA form, the CDR3 reads TGTGCCACCAGCCAGGGGGCGTTATACAATGAGCAGTTCTTC. Translating gives CATSQGALYNEQFF. Combining the CDR3 with reference TRBV15 and TRBJ2-1 gives the whole variable domain DAMVIQNPRYQVTQFGKPVTLSCSQTLNHNVMYWYQQKSSQAPKLLFHYYDKDFNNEADTPDNFQSRRPNTSFCFLDIRSPGLGDTAMYLCATSQGALYNEQFFGPGTRLTVL.

This clone was seen just once. The V gene is TRBV18, the J gene TRBJ1-1, with 9 positions matching TRBD1. Trimming took 6 bases from V and 5 from J; bases not matched to a gene: 7. CDR3 length: 14 amino acids. Germline V gives CDR1 KGHSH, CDR2 LQKENI. In DNA form, the CDR3 reads TGTGCCAGCTCCCTTGGGACAGGGAGGACTGAAGCTTTCTTT. It yields the protein CASSLGTGRTEAFF.

V is TRBV11-2 and J is TRBJ2-1; D might be TRBD1 (5 bases). This CDR3 has 15 residues. Germline V gene sequence: CDR1 SGHAT, CDR2 FQNNGV. Trimming stripped 1 base from V and 0 bases from J, with 7 bases between. CDR3 nucleotide sequence: TGTGCCAGCAGCTTAGCTCAGGGCTCCTACAATGAGCAGTTCTTC. Amino acids: CASSLAQGSYNEQFF.

This clone was seen a handful of times. As DNA, the CDR3 is TGTGCCAGCCCCATTTCCCCAACCCGGGTTTTTAAAGAGACCCAGTACTTC. The encoded protein is CASPISPTRVFKETQYF. The chain recombines TRBV5-8 with TRBJ2-5; unclear D gene. Trimming stripped 7 bases from V and 3 bases from J, with 25 bases between. The CDR3 spans 17 residues. Germline V gene lookup returns CDR1 SGHTS and CDR2 YDEGEE. Full variable domain (outside the CDR3, taken from reference TRBV5-8 and TRBJ2-5): EAGVTQSPTHLIKTRGQQATLRCSPISGHTSVYWYQQALGLGLQFLLWYDEGEERNRGNFPPRFSGRQFPNYSSELNVNALELEDSALYLCASPISPTRVFKETQYFGPGTRLLVL.

This chain connects TRBV6-1 to TRBJ1-5; unclear D gene. The CDR3 length is 14 residues. Germline V gene sequence: CDR1 MNHNS, CDR2 SASEGT. V was trimmed by 3 bases and J by 0 bases, leaving 6 bases between them. CDR3 sequence reads: CASSDTYSNQPQHF. Here the CDR3 DNA reads TGTGCCAGCAGTGACACATATAGCAATCAGCCCCAGCATTTT.

This clone was found a few times. This rearrangement joins TRBV6-5 to TRBJ2-2; a weak D match, TRBD2 (7 bases). V lost 7 bases and J 7 bases, leaving 16 bases between the germline ends. Germline V CDR1 and CDR2: MNHEY, SVGAGI. This CDR3 comprises 14 residues. This CDR3 reads CASTKGGAIGELFF. The CDR3 DNA sequence: TGTGCCAGCACCAAGGGGGGGGCTATCGGGGAGCTGTTTTTT.

CDR3 sequence reads: CASSPGAKQSRYEQYV. The CDR3 bases are TGTGCCAGCTCCCCCGGGGCCAAACAATCTCGCTACGAGCAGTACGTC. The rearrangement uses TRBV21-1 and TRBJ2-7. TRBV21-1 is deemed a pseudogene. The CDR3 runs to 16 residues.

J is TRBJ1-5 and V is TRBV4-3; TRBD1 matches at 7 bases. In germline, CDR1 is LGHNA, CDR2 YSLEER. The CDR3 length is 16 residues. V gave up 1 base and J gave up 2 bases; unmatched junction bases: 5. The CDR3 loop is CASSQGAGTGNQPQHF. Here the CDR3 DNA reads TGCGCCAGCAGCCAAGGGGCCGGGACAGGCAATCAGCCCCAGCATTTT.

V and J are TRBV4-3 and TRBJ2-7; D may match TRBD1 or TRBD2 (5 bases each). Germline V CDR1 and CDR2: LGHNA, YSLEER. The CDR3 is made up of 15 amino acids. V lost 0 bases to trimming and J lost 5 bases, with 14 bases between them. CDR3 coding DNA: TGCGCCAGCAGCCAAGAAATACTCCGGGACCACGAGCAGTACGTC. Translated: CASSQEILRDHEQYV.

This clone was counted a few times. The chain couples TRBV12-3 or TRBV12-4 to TRBJ1-1; no clear D. V was shortened by 7 bases and J by 1 base, with 10 bases between the two germline ends. The CDR3 contains 13 residues. As DNA, the CDR3 is TGTGCCAGCACCACGTCGCGGAACACTGAAGCTTTCTTT. Amino acid sequence: CASTTSRNTEAFF.

This chain connects TRBV4-1 to TRBJ2-5; TRBD1 agrees at 7 bases. The CDR3 is 15 residues long. V lost 6 bases to trimming and J lost 1 base; unmatched junction nucleotides: 8. Germline V CDR1 and CDR2: MGHRA, YSYEKL. The CDR3 DNA sequence: TGCGCCAGCAGTCGAAGACAGGGCCTCCAAGAGACCCAGTACTTC. Protein product: CASSRRQGLQETQYF.

The CDR3 reads CASSHLTGSKETQYF. CDR3 nucleotides: TGTGCCAGCTCACACCTCACAGGGAGTAAAGAGACCCAGTACTTC. The chain couples TRBV18 to TRBJ2-5; the D gene is possibly TRBD1 (6 bases). Germline values: CDR1 KGHSH, CDR2 LQKENI. The V gene lost 4 bases and the J gene lost 3 bases, with 15 bases spanning the gap. The CDR3 loop spans 15 amino acids.

The genes are TRBV5-1 and TRBJ2-5; the D is unclear. Germline values: CDR1 SGHRS, CDR2 YFSETQ. This CDR3 has 12 amino acids. The V end was cut by 2 bases, the J end by 1 base, with 3 bases between. CDR3 amino acids: CASSLSQETQYF. CDR3 coding DNA: TGCGCCAGCAGCTTAAGCCAAGAGACCCAGTACTTC.

The chain carries TRBV7-8 and TRBJ2-5; D call uncertain. The ends were cut back, 5 bases at V and 5 bases at J, with 9 bases in the middle. Germline lookup yields CDR1 SGHVS and CDR2 FQNEAQ. The CDR3 covers 12 residues. In DNA, the CDR3 is TGTGCCAGCAGCCCACCCGAGGAGACCCAGTACTTC. It specifies CASSPPEETQYF.

V and J are TRBV6-5 and TRBJ2-3; either TRBD1 or TRBD2 may fit D (6 bases each). V was clipped by 6 bases and J by 6 bases, with 13 bases between them. The CDR3 covers 13 residues. The V gene's germline CDR1 is MNHEY and CDR2 SVGAGI. This chain's CDR3 is CASSDRRGDTQYF. CDR3 nucleotides: TGTGCCAGCAGCGATCGGAGGGGGGATACGCAGTATTTT.